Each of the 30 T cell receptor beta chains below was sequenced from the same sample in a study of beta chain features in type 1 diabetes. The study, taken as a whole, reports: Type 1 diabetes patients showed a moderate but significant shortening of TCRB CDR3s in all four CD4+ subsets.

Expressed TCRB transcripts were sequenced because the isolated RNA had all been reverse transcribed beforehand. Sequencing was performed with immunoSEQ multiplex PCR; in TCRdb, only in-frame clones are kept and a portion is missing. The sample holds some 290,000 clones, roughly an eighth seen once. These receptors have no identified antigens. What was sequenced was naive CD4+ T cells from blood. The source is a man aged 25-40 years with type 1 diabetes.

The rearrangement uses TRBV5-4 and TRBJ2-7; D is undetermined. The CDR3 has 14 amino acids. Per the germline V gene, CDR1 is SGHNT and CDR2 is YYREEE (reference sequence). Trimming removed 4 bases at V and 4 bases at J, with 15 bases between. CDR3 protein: CASSNDVGHYEQYF. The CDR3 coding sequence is TGTGCCAGCAGCAACGACGTTGGGCATTACGAGCAGTACTTC.

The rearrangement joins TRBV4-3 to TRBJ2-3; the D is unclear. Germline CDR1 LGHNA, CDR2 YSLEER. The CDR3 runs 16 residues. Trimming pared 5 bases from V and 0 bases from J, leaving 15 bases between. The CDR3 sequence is CASSEASTPSTDTQYF. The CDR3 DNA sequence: TGCGCCAGCAGCGAAGCTTCGACACCCAGCACAGATACGCAGTATTTT.

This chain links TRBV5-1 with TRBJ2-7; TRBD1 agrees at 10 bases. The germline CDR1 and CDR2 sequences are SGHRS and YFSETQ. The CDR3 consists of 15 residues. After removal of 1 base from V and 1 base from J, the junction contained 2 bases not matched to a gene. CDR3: CASSLRTGGSYEQYF. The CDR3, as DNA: TGCGCCAGCAGCTTGAGGACAGGGGGTTCCTACGAGCAGTACTTC.

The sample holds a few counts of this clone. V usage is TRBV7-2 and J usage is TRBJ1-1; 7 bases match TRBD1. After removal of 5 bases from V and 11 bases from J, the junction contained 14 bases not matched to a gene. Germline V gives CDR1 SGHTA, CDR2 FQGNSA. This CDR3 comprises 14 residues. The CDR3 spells CASSRRQGGVGAFF. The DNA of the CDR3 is TGTGCCAGCAGCCGACGACAGGGAGGAGTCGGGGCTTTCTTT.

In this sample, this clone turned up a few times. CDR3 sequence: CASRGTFSGANVLTF. In DNA form, the CDR3 reads TGTGCCAGCAGGGGGACATTTTCTGGGGCCAACGTCCTGACTTTC. The chain couples TRBV6-1 to TRBJ2-6; maybe TRBD1 (6 bases). Trimming left V 6 bases short and J 1 base short, with 10 bases between. CDR3 length: 15 amino acids. Germline CDR1 reads MNHNS; CDR2 reads SASEGT.

CDR3 residues: CATATFLSYEQYF. In DNA form, the CDR3 reads TGTGCCACTGCGACTTTTCTGTCCTACGAGCAGTACTTC. V is TRBV7-2 and J is TRBJ2-7; D is uncertain. Germline V lookup: CDR1 SGHTA, CDR2 FQGNSA. The V end was cut by 10 bases, the J end by 1 base, with 14 bases between. The CDR3 is 13 amino acids.

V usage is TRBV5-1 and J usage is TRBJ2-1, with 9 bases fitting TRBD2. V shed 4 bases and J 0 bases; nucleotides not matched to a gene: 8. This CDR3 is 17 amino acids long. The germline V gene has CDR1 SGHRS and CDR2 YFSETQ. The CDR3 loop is CASSPSGRSSSYNEQFF. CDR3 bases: TGCGCCAGCAGCCCCAGCGGGAGGTCGAGCTCCTACAATGAGCAGTTCTTC.

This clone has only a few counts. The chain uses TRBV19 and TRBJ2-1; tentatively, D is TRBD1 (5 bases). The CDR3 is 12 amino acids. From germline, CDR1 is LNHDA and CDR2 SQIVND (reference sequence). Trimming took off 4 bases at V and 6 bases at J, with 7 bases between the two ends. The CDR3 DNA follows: TGTGCCAGTAGTAGACAGCTCAATGAGCAGTTCTTC. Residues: CASSRQLNEQFF.

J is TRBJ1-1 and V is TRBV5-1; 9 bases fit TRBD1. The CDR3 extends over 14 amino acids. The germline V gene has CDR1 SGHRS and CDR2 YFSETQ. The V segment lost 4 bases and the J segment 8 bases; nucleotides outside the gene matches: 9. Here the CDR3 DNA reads TGCGCCAGCAGCGAACAGGGGGCGAGCCCCGAAGCTTTCTTT. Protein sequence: CASSEQGASPEAFF.

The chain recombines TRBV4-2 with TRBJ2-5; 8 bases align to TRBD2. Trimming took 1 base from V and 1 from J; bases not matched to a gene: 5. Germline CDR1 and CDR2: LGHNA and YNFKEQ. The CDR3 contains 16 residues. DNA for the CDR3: TGTGCCAGCAGCCAAGGGGGTAGCGGGATCCAAGAGACCCAGTACTTC. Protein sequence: CASSQGGSGIQETQYF.

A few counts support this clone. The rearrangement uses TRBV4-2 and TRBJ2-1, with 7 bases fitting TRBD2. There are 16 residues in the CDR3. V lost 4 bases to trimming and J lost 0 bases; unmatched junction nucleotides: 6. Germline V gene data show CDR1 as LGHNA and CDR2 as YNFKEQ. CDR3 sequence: CASSRGEGSSYNEQFF. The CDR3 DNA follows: TGTGCCAGCAGCCGGGGGGAGGGTAGCTCCTACAATGAGCAGTTCTTC.

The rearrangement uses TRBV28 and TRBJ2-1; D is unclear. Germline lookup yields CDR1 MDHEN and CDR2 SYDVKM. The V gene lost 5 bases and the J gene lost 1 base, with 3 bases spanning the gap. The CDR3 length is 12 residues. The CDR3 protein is CASSTSYNEQFF. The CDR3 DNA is TGTGCCAGCAGTACTTCCTACAATGAGCAGTTCTTC. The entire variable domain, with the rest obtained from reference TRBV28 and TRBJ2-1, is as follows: DVKVTQSSRYLVKRTGEKVFLECVQDMDHENMFWYRQDPGLGLRLIYFSYDVKMKEKGDIPEGYSVSREKKERFSLILESASTNQTSMYLCASSTSYNEQFFGPGTRLTVL.

The CDR3, as DNA: TGTGCCAGCACCCTTAGCGGGAGGCACACCGGGGAGCTGTTTTTT. Protein: CASTLSGRHTGELFF. The chain uses TRBV28 and TRBJ2-2; 10 bases agree with TRBD2. CDR1 MDHEN and CDR2 SYDVKM come from the germline V gene. The CDR3 length is 15 residues. V shed 7 bases and J 3 bases; nucleotides not matched to a gene: 5.

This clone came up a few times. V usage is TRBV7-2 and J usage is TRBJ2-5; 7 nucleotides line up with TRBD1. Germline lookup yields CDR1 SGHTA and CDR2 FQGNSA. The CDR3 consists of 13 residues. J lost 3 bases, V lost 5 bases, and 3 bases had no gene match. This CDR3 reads CASSRDSKETQYF. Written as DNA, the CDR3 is TGTGCCAGCAGCAGGGACAGCAAAGAGACCCAGTACTTC. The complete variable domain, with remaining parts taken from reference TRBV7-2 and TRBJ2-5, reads GAGVSQSPSNKVTEKGKDVELRCDPISGHTALYWYRQSLGQGLEFLIYFQGNSAPDKSGLPSDRFSAERTGGSVSTLTIQRTQQEDSAVYLCASSRDSKETQYFGPGTRLLVL.

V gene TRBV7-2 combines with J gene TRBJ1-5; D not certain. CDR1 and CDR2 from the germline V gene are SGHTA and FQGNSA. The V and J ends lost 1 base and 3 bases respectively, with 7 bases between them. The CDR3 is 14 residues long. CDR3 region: CASSLGGTNQPQHF. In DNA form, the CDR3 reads TGTGCCAGCAGCTTAGGCGGAACCAATCAGCCCCAGCATTTT. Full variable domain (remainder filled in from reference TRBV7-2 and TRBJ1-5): GAGVSQSPSNKVTEKGKDVELRCDPISGHTALYWYRQSLGQGLEFLIYFQGNSAPDKSGLPSDRFSAERTGGSVSTLTIQRTQQEDSAVYLCASSLGGTNQPQHFGDGTRLSIL.

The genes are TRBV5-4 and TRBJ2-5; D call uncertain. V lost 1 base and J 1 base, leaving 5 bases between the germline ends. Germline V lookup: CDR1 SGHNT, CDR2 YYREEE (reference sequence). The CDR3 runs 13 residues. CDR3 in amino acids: CASSLSLQETQYF. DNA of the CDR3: TGTGCCAGCAGCTTGAGCCTCCAAGAGACCCAGTACTTC.

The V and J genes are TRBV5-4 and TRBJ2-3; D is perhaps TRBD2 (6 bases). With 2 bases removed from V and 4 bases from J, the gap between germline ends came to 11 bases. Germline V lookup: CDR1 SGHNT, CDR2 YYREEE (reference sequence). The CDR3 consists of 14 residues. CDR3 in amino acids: CASSFPSGADTQYF. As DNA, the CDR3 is TGTGCCAGCAGCTTCCCCTCGGGGGCAGATACGCAGTATTTT. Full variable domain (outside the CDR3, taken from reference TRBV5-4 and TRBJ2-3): ETGVTQSPTHLIKTRGQQVTLRCSSQSGHNTVSWYQQALGQGPQFIFQYYREEENGRGNFPPRFSGLQFPNYSSELNVNALELDDSALYLCASSFPSGADTQYFGPGTRLTVL.

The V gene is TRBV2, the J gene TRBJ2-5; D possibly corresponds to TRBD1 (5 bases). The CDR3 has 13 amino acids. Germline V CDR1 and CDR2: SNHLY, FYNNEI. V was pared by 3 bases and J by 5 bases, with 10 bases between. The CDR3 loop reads CASSEQGMETQYF. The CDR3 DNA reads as TGTGCCAGCAGTGAGCAGGGTATGGAGACCCAGTACTTC.

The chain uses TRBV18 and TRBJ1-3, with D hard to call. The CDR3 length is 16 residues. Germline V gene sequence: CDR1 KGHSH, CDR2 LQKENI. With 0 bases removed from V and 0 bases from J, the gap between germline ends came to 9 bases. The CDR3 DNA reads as TGTGCCAGCTCACCACCCTCCTCCCGCTCTGGAAACACCATATATTTT. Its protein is CASSPPSSRSGNTIYF.

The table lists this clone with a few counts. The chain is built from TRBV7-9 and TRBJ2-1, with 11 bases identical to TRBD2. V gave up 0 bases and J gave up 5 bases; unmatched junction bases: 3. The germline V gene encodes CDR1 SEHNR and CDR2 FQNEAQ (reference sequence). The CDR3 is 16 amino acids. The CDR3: CASSLAGTSGNNEQFF. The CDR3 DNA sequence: TGTGCCAGCAGCTTAGCCGGGACTAGCGGTAACAATGAGCAGTTCTTC.

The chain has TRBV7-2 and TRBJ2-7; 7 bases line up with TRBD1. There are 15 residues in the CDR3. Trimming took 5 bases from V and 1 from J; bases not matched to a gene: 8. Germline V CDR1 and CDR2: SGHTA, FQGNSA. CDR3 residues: CASSLEWDSSYEQYF. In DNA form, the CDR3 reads TGTGCCAGCAGCCTCGAATGGGACAGTTCCTACGAGCAGTACTTC.

CDR3 sequence: CASSLGGALNYGYTF. The CDR3 nucleotides read TGTGCCAGCAGCTTAGGTGGGGCCTTGAATTATGGCTACACCTTC. The rearrangement joins TRBV7-9 to TRBJ1-2; tentatively, D is TRBD1 (5 bases). The V end was cut by 1 base, the J end by 5 bases, with 14 bases between. Germline CDR1 and CDR2: SEHNR and FQNEAQ (reference sequence). This CDR3 spans 15 amino acids.

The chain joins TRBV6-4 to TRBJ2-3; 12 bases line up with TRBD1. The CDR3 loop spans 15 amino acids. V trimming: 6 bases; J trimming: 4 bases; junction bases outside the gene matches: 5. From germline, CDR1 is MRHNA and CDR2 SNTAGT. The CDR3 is CASSPGTGGSDTQYF. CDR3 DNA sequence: TGTGCCAGCAGCCCCGGGACAGGGGGCTCAGATACGCAGTATTTT.

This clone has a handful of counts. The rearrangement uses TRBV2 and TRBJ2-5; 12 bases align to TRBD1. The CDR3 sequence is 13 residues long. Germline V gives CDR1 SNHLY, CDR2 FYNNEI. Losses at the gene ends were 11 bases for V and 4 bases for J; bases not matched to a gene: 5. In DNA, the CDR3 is TGTGCCGGGGGACAGGGGGCCGGAGAGACCCAGTACTTC. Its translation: CAGGQGAGETQYF.

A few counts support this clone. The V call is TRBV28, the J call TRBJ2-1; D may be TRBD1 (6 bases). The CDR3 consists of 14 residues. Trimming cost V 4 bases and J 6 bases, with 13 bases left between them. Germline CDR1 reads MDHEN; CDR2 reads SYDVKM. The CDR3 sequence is CASSSGQGLNEQFF. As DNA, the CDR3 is TGTGCCAGCAGTTCCGGGCAGGGGCTCAATGAGCAGTTCTTC. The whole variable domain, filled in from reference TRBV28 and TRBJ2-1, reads DVKVTQSSRYLVKRTGEKVFLECVQDMDHENMFWYRQDPGLGLRLIYFSYDVKMKEKGDIPEGYSVSREKKERFSLILESASTNQTSMYLCASSSGQGLNEQFFGPGTRLTVL.

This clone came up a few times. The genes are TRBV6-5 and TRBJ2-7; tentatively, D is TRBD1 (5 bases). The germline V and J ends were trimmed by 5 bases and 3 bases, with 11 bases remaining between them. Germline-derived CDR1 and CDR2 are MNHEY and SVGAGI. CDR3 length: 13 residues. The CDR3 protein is CASSPTADYEQYF. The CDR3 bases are TGTGCCAGCAGTCCGACAGCAGACTACGAGCAGTACTTC.

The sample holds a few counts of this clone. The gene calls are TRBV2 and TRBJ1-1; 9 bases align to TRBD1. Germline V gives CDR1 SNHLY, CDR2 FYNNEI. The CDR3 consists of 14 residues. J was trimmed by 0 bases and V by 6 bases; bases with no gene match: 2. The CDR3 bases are TGTGCCAGCAGCGGACAGGGGATGAACACTGAAGCTTTCTTT. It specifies CASSGQGMNTEAFF.

CDR3 protein: CASSLQGENYGYTF. CDR3 nucleotides: TGCGCCAGCAGCTTACAGGGTGAGAACTATGGCTACACCTTC. The chain has TRBV5-1 and TRBJ1-2; possible D gene TRBD1, 6 bases. Germline V gives CDR1 SGHRS, CDR2 YFSETQ. V was shortened by 2 bases and J by 2 bases, with 10 bases between the two germline ends. CDR3 size: 14 residues.

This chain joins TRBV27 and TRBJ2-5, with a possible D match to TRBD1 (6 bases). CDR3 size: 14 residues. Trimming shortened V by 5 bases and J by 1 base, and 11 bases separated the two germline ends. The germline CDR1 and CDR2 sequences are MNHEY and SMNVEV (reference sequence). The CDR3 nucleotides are TGTGCCAGCAGTCATACAGGGTCCCAAGAGACCCAGTACTTC. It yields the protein CASSHTGSQETQYF.

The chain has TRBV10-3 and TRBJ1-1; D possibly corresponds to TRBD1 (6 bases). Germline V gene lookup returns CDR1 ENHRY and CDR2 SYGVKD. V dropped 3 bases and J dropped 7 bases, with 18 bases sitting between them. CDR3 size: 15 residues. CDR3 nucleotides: TGTGCCATCAGTGACCTAAGACAGGCTGGGGGTGAAGCTTTCTTT. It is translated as CAISDLRQAGGEAFF.